This TCR beta chain was sequenced during a study of blood T cell repertoires in COVID-19 (dated by TCRdb to 2020 to 2022). Regarding the complete study: Samples from collaborators originated in the United States, Italy and Spain and spanned both the acute and convalescent phases of COVID-19. The prospective study material was composed of cDNA or gDNA derived from T cells, B-cell-depleted T cells, or PBMCs. The sample metadata nearly always contained a de-identified subject ID, COVID-19 status, age in years and sex. The repertoires were released in a freely available public database intended as a resource for research on the immune response to SARS-CoV-2. Deeply sampled blood TCRbeta repertoires from subjects exposed to, actively infected with, or recovered from COVID-19 were included in the dataset. The samples were drawn from the first 160 participants of the ongoing ImmuneRACE study and from roughly 1,300 subjects provided by 6 global collaborators. Where HLA class I and class II types were available, the types were taken from metadata supplied by the sample provider, not from assay-based typing.

The immunoSEQ Assay, a bias-controlled multiplex PCR, was used to amplify TCRbeta CDR3 regions from genomic DNA. Processing in the source paper ran as follows. The number of nucleated cells in each sample was estimated from the amplification of reference gene primers within the assay. To quantify the absolute abundance of each unique TCRbeta CDR3 rearrangement, sequence reads were collapsed and filtered. Productive Simpson clonality was computed per sample as the square root of Simpson's diversity index over productive rearrangements. Here the immuneACCESS table is served through TCRdb, limited to in-frame sequences with V and J called. Missing clones are a known gap in these copies; in checked studies unresolved V genes cover under half, and the rest lacks a known reason. V, J and clone size were drawn from that table, and D and trimming were deduced from the DNA. Counted in this sample were 100,000 to 150,000 clones; over 70% of them appeared once. 3.5% to 4% of the sample is held by the ten biggest clonotypes.

Each collaborating institution followed its own protocols to collect whole blood in K2EDTA tubes. For TCRbeta analysis, collaborator samples were shipped as frozen whole blood, as isolated PBMCs, or as DNA extracted from either sample type. As regards this clone: The antigen it binds to is not known. Base qualities are not at hand, and no much larger clone is one base apart.

Here is what the overall study found, with its caveats: The amount of clinical and demographic metadata varied by source and participant and was provided uncurated.

Ends trimmed: V by 8 bases, J by 5 bases; bases unmatched to a gene: 3. Reading from cysteine to phenylalanine, the CDR3 counts 14 amino acids. Only the CDR3 part of the read is kept: 42 bases, read in frame from the first base. CDR1 and CDR2, looked up from the germline V gene, are MNHNS and SASEGT. The specimen was peripheral blood. Recombination linked TRBV6-1 to TRBJ2-1, with 13 bases in between that match TRBD2. The sequence came from a woman aged 50 to 60 with acute or convalescent COVID-19. The bases read TGTGCCAGCGAGGGGACTAGCGGGAACAATGAGCAGTTCTTC. This gives the protein CASEGTSGNNEQFF.